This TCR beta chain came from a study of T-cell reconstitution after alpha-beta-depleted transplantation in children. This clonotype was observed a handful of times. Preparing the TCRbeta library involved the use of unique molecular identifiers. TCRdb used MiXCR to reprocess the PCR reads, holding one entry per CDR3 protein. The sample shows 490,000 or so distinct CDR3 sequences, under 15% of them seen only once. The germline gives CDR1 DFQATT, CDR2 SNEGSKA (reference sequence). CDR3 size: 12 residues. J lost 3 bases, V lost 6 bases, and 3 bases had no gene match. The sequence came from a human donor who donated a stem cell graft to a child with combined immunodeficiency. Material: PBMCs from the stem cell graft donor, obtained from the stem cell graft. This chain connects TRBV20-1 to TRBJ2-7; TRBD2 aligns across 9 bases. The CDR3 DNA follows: TGCAGTGCAGCGGGGGGTATCTACGAGCAGTACTTC. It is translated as CSAAGGIYEQYF.